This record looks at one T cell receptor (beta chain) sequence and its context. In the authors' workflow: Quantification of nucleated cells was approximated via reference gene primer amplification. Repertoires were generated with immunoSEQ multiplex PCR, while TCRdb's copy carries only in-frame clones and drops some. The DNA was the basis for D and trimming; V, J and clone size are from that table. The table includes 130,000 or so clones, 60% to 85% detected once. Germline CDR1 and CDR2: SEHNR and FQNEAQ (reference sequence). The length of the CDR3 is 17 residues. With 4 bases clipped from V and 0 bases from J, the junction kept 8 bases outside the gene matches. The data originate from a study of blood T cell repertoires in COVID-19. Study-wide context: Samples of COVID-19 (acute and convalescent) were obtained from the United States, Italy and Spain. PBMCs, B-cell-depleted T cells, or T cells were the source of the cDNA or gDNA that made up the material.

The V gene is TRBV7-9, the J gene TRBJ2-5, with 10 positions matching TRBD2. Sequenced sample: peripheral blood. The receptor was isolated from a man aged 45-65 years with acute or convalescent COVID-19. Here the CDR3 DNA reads TGTGCCAGCAGCTCCGAGACTAGCGGGTGGTACCAAGAGACCCAGTACTTC. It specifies CASSSETSGWYQETQYF. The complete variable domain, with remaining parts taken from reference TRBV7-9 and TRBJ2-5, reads DTGVSQNPRHKITKRGQNVTFRCDPISEHNRLYWYRQTLGQGPEFLTYFQNEAQLEKSRLLSDRFSAERPKGSFSTLEIQRTEQGDSAMYLCASSSETSGWYQETQYFGPGTRLLVL.